This TCR beta chain was recovered during a study of persistence of HIV-infected CD4 T cells. General study points: Rare CMV-responding cells carrying HIV-1 proviruses were not analyzed separately for TCR.

The ends were cut back, 8 bases at V and 5 bases at J, with 13 bases in the middle. Germline V gives CDR1 SNHLY, CDR2 FYNNEI. The CDR3 extends over 14 amino acids. Sequencing used immunoSEQ version 4 in survey mode. Genomic DNA was diluted to 9 to 10 ng/uL, up to 1 ug per sample. TCRdb keeps only in-frame clones here, not all; method: immunoSEQ multiplex PCR. The repertoire consists of about 21,000 clones, with around 78% occurring once and the leading ten covering 6.8%. About this clone: Its antigen is as yet unknown.

Lysates of CMV-infected fibroblasts at roughly 10 ug/mL stimulated these cells. Responding CD4+ T cells were sorted by upregulation of both CD40 ligand and CD69. Before stimulation, PBMCs underwent CD8+ T cell depletion. Anti-CD28/CD49d costimulation, CD40-blocking antibody and enfuvirtide were given to CD8-depleted PBMCs for roughly 20 hours. This receptor was obtained from an adult man with HIV who was CMV-seropositive. The J gene is TRBJ1-6, the V gene TRBV2; perhaps TRBD1 as D (6 bases). Sequenced here: CD4+ T cells sorted from PBMCs after 18-hour stimulation, sampled from a patient who received antiretroviral therapy. CDR3 DNA sequence: TGTGCCAGCGGACAGTTTATTGATAATTCACCCCTCCACTTT. It encodes CASGQFIDNSPLHF. Using reference TRBV2 and TRBJ1-6 for the parts outside the CDR3, the full variable domain is EPEVTQTPSHQVTQMGQEVILRCVPISNHLYFYWYRQILGQKVEFLVSFYNNEISEKSEIFDDQFSVERPDGSNFTLKIRSTKLEDSAMYFCASGQFIDNSPLHFGNGTRLTVT.